These 17 T cell receptor beta chains came from one sample sequenced in a study of OX40 agonist ivuxolimab in advanced cancers. Sequenced by immunoSEQ multiplex PCR; TCRdb stores in-frame clones only, minus some. The sample contains approximately 110,000 clones, approximately 90% of which appear only once. The sequencing used CD4+ or CD8+ T cells sorted from blood, collected in a trial of the OX40 agonist ivuxolimab. The receptors were sampled from an adult with an advanced solid tumor such as melanoma, head and neck, liver or kidney cancer.

This clone showed up just once. The rearrangement uses TRBV29-1 and TRBJ2-3; no definite D call. The CDR3 runs to 16 residues. CDR1 SQVTM and CDR2 ANQGSEA come from the germline V gene. V lost 4 bases and J 2 bases, leaving 19 bases between the germline ends. The CDR3 region is CSVGVPILSPTDTQYF. The DNA for the CDR3 is TGCAGCGTTGGAGTCCCCATACTAAGCCCCACAGATACGCAGTATTTT.

The chain employs TRBV15 and TRBJ1-1; D is unclear. Germline-derived CDR1 and CDR2 are LNHNV and YYDKDF (reference sequence). The V end was cut by 3 bases, the J end by 1 base, with 12 bases between. The CDR3 spans 15 residues. The CDR3 loop reads CATSRGGSSNTEAFF. CDR3 in DNA: TGTGCCACCAGCAGGGGTGGCAGCTCGAACACTGAAGCTTTCTTT.

For this clone: One junction end disagrees with the germline gene, perhaps due to a read error. The chain has TRBV19 and TRBJ2-7; no firm D call. This CDR3 contains 14 residues. Germline V gene data show CDR1 as LNHDA and CDR2 as SQIVND (reference sequence). CDR3 amino acids: CASSTSWQFYGQYF. CDR3 bases: TGTGCCAGTAGCACCTCCTGGCAGTTCTACGGGCAGTACTTC.

This chain connects TRBV5-8 to TRBJ2-5; D may correspond to TRBD1 or TRBD2 (5 bases each). With 4 bases removed from V and 7 bases from J, the gap between germline ends came to 17 bases. The germline CDR1 and CDR2 sequences are SGHTS and YDEGEE. The CDR3 is made up of 14 amino acids. CDR3 nucleotides: TGTGCCAGCAGCGCCTCCGGGACCCCCGGGACCCAGTACTTC. Translating it yields CASSASGTPGTQYF. Full variable domain (rest looked up from reference TRBV5-8 and TRBJ2-5): EAGVTQSPTHLIKTRGQQATLRCSPISGHTSVYWYQQALGLGLQFLLWYDEGEERNRGNFPPRFSGRQFPNYSSELNVNALELEDSALYLCASSASGTPGTQYFGPGTRLLVL.

V and J are TRBV9 and TRBJ2-1; 7 nucleotides line up with TRBD2. The CDR3 has 14 residues. Germline assignment: CDR1 SGDLS and CDR2 YYNGEE. V lost 4 bases and J lost 8; bases outside the gene matches: 9. CDR3 bases: TGTGCCAGCAGCTCCTTTGGAGGGAGGGATGAGCAGTTCTTC. This encodes CASSSFGGRDEQFF.

This chain links TRBV5-4 with TRBJ2-3, with 13 bases fitting TRBD2. Unmatched junction bases numbered 21, after V lost 10 bases and J lost 4 bases. CDR3 length: 19 residues. CDR1 is SGHNT, CDR2 YYREEE, per germline (reference sequence). CDR3 nucleotides: TGTGCCGCCCATGGCGGGGGCAGAGGACTAGCGGGAGTCCCAGATACGCAGTATTTT. Translated, it gives CAAHGGGRGLAGVPDTQYF. Full variable domain (rest looked up from reference TRBV5-4 and TRBJ2-3): ETGVTQSPTHLIKTRGQQVTLRCSSQSGHNTVSWYQQALGQGPQFIFQYYREEENGRGNFPPRFSGLQFPNYSSELNVNALELDDSALYLCAAHGGGRGLAGVPDTQYFGPGTRLTVL.

The V call is TRBV19, the J call TRBJ1-3; possible D gene TRBD1, 6 bases. CDR1 LNHDA and CDR2 SQIVND come from the germline V gene (reference sequence). Trimming cost V 4 bases and J 0 bases, with 10 bases left between them. This CDR3 is built from 15 residues. Written as DNA, the CDR3 is TGTGCCAGTAGTAACCAGGGGTCCTCTGGAAACACCATATATTTT. It codes for CASSNQGSSGNTIYF.

This clone showed up just once. The chain couples TRBV2 to TRBJ1-2; D perhaps matches TRBD1 (5 bases). This CDR3 has 15 amino acids. Germline values: CDR1 SNHLY, CDR2 FYNNEI. The V end was cut by 7 bases, the J end by 2 bases, with 17 bases between. The CDR3 spells CASNHPRGGNYGYTF. Here the CDR3 DNA reads TGTGCCAGCAACCACCCTCGGGGGGGAAACTATGGCTACACCTTC. Full variable domain (missing parts from reference TRBV2 and TRBJ1-2): EPEVTQTPSHQVTQMGQEVILRCVPISNHLYFYWYRQILGQKVEFLVSFYNNEISEKSEIFDDQFSVERPDGSNFTLKIRSTKLEDSAMYFCASNHPRGGNYGYTFGSGTRLTVV.

The chain carries TRBV9 and TRBJ2-3, with TRBD1 matching over 7 bases. The CDR3 spans 12 residues. Germline V lookup: CDR1 SGDLS, CDR2 YYNGEE. The V and J ends lost 3 bases and 10 bases, in that order; junction bases with no gene match: 5. CDR3 in amino acids: CASSAPQGPQYF. CDR3 in DNA: TGTGCCAGCAGCGCCCCACAGGGGCCGCAGTATTTT.

The genes are TRBV5-1 and TRBJ1-1; weak D call: TRBD1 (6 bases). V gave up 4 bases and J gave up 3 bases, with 13 bases separating them. Germline V gene sequence: CDR1 SGHRS, CDR2 YFSETQ. The CDR3 spans 14 residues. CDR3 bases: TGCGCCAGCAGCAACCTAGGGGGGGACACTGAAGCTTTCTTT. It translates to CASSNLGGDTEAFF.

CDR3 sequence: CASSENGASLGQGQFF. CDR3 DNA: TGTGCCAGCAGCGAAAATGGGGCTTCCCTCGGACAAGGGCAGTTCTTC. The chain recombines TRBV7-3 with TRBJ2-1; tentative D call: TRBD1 (5 bases). CDR1 and CDR2 from the germline V gene are SGHTA and FQGTGA. The CDR3 is 16 amino acids. Between the trimmed V and J ends, which lost 5 bases and 12 bases, there was a span of 26 bases.

The J gene is TRBJ2-5, the V gene TRBV11-2; D is undetermined. Germline CDR1 reads SGHAT; CDR2 reads FQNNGV. V was shortened by 6 bases and J by 7 bases, with 12 bases between the two germline ends. The CDR3 extends over 12 amino acids. CDR3 in DNA: TGTGCCAGCAGGCTCCAGGTGGGGACCCAGTACTTC. Encoded protein: CASRLQVGTQYF.

V usage is TRBV11-2 and J usage is TRBJ2-3; TRBD2 aligns across 9 bases. Germline CDR1 and CDR2: SGHAT and FQNNGV. The CDR3 extends over 12 amino acids. The V segment lost 5 bases and the J segment 9 bases; nucleotides outside the gene matches: 3. The CDR3 region has the DNA TGTGCCAGCAGCCTACTAGCGGGCACGCAGTATTTT. Residues: CASSLLAGTQYF.

The CDR3 loop is CASSLAASGRASSIVDTQYF. The CDR3 nucleotides read TGTGCCAGCAGCTTAGCGGCTAGCGGGAGGGCCAGTAGTATCGTCGATACGCAGTATTTT. The chain recombines TRBV7-8 with TRBJ2-3, with 12 nucleotides matching TRBD2. Germline CDR1 SGHVS, CDR2 FQNEAQ. Trimming took 0 bases from V and 6 from J; bases not matched to a gene: 16. The CDR3 is made up of 20 amino acids.

This clone was detected only once. The J gene is TRBJ2-7, the V gene TRBV10-3, with 13 bases identical to TRBD2. Trimming cost V 0 bases and J 5 bases; bases outside gene matches: 4. The CDR3 runs 16 residues. The V gene's germline CDR1 is ENHRY and CDR2 SYGVKD. The DNA of the CDR3 is TGTGCCATCAGTGAGTCGACTAGCGGGAGGAGAGACGAGCAGTACTTC. Protein product: CAISESTSGRRDEQYF.

The V and J genes are TRBV27 and TRBJ2-7; 15 positions agree with TRBD2. With V trimmed by 1 base and J by 3 bases, 4 bases remained unmatched. CDR3 length: 17 amino acids. Germline CDR1 is MNHEY and CDR2 is SMNVEV (reference sequence). In DNA form, the CDR3 reads TGTGCCAGCAGTTTATGGACTAGCGGGAGGGCCTTCTACGAGCAGTACTTC. Amino acids: CASSLWTSGRAFYEQYF.

The chain carries TRBV7-3 and TRBJ2-5; 11 nucleotides agree with TRBD2. Germline loops: CDR1 SGHTA, CDR2 FQGTGA. The CDR3 is 15 amino acids. V lost 5 bases to trimming and J lost 2 bases; unmatched junction nucleotides: 4. This CDR3 is CASSRTSGSQETQYF. For the CDR3, the DNA is TGTGCCAGCAGCCGGACTAGCGGGTCTCAAGAGACCCAGTACTTC.